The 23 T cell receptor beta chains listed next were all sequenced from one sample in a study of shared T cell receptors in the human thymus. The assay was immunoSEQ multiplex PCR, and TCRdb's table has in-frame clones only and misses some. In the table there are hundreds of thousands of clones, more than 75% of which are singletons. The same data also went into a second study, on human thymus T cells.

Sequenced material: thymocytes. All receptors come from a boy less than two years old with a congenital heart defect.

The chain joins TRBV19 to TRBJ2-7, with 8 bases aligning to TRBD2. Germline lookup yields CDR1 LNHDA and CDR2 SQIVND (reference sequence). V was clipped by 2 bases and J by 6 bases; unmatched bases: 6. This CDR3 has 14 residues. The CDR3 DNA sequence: TGTGCCAGTAGTATAAGGAGCGGGAGTATCGAGCAGTACTTC. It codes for CASSIRSGSIEQYF.

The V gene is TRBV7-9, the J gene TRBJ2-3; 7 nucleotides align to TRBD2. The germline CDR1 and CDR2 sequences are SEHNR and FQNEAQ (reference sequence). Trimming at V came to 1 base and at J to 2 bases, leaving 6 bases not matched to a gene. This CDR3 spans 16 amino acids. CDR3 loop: CASSLVPGGNTDTQYF. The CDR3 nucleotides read TGTGCCAGCAGCTTAGTTCCGGGGGGAAACACAGATACGCAGTATTTT.

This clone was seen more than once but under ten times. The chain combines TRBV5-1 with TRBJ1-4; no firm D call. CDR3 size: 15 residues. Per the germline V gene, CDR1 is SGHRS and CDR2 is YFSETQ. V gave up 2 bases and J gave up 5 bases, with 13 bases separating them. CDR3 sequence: CASSFWCGPNEKLFF. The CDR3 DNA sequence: TGCGCCAGCAGCTTTTGGTGCGGGCCCAATGAAAAACTGTTTTTT.

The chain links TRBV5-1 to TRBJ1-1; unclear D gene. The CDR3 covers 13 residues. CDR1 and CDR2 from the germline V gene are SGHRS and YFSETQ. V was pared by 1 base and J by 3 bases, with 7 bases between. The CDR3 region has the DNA TGCGCCAGCAGCTTGACCGGGGACACTGAAGCTTTCTTT. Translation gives CASSLTGDTEAFF.

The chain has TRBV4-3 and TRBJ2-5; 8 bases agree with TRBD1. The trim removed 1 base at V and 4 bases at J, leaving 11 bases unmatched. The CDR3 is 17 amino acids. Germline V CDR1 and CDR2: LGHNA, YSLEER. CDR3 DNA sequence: TGCGCCAGCAGCCAAGGATTAACGGCAGGGGGCTCAGAGACCCAGTACTTC. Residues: CASSQGLTAGGSETQYF.

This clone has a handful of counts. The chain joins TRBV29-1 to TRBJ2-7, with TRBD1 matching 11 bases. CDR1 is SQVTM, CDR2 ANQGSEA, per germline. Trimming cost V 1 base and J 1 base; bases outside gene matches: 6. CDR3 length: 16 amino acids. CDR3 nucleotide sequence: TGCAGCGTTGAAGGGGACAGGGGGAGGGGGTCCTACGAGCAGTACTTC. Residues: CSVEGDRGRGSYEQYF.

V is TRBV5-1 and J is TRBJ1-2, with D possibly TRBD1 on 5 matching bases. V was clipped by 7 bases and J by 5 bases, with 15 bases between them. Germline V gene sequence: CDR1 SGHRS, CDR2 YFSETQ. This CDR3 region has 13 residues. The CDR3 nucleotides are TGCGCCAGCTCCCCCAGGGCTCGGTATGGCTACACCTTC. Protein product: CASSPRARYGYTF.

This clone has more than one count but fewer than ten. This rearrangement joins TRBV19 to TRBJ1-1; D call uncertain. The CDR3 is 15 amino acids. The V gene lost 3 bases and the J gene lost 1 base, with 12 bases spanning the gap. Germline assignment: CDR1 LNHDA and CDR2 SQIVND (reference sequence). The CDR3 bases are TGTGCCAGTAGTATCAGTGGATCAGGGAACACTGAAGCTTTCTTT. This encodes CASSISGSGNTEAFF.

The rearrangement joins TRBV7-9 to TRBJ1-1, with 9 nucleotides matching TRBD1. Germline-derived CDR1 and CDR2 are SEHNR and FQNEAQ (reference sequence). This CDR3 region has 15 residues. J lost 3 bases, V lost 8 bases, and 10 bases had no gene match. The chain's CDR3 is CASLGTGGADTEAFF. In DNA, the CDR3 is TGTGCCAGCCTAGGCACAGGGGGCGCGGACACTGAAGCTTTCTTT.

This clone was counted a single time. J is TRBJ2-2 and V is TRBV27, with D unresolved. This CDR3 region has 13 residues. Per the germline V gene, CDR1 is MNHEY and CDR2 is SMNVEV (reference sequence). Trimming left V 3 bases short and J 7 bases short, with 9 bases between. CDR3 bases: TGTGCCAGCAGTTTCCGGGTTGGCGGGGAGCTGTTTTTT. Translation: CASSFRVGGELFF.

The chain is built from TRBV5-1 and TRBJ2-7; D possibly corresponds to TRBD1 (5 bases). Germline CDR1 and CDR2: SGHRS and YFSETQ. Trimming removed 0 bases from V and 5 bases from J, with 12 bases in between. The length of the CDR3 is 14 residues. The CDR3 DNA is TGCGCCAGCAGCTTGGTTTACCAAGGGGACGAGCAGTACTTC. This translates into CASSLVYQGDEQYF.

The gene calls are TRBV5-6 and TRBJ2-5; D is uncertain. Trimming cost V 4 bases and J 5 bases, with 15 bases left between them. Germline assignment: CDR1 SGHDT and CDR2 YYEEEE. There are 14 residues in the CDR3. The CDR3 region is CASSPHESRETQYF. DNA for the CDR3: TGTGCCAGCAGCCCCCACGAGAGTCGGGAGACCCAGTACTTC.

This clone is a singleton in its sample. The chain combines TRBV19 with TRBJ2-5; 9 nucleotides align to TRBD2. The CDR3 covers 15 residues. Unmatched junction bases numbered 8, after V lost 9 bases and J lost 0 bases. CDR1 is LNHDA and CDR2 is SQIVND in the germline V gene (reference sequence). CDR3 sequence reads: CASRLTSGYQETQYF. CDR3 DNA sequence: TGTGCCAGCCGGCTCACTAGCGGGTACCAAGAGACCCAGTACTTC. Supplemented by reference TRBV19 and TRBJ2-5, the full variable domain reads DGGITQSPKYLFRKEGQNVTLSCEQNLNHDAMYWYRQDPGQGLRLIYYSQIVNDFQKGDIAEGYSVSREKKESFPLTVTSAQKNPTAFYLCASRLTSGYQETQYFGPGTRLLVL.

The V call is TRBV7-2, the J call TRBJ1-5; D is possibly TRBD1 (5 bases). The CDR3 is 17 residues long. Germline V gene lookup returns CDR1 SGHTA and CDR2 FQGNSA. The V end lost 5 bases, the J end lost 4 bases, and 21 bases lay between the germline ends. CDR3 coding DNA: TGTGCCAGCAGCCCTGCTAGGGGCCCCATTTATAATCAGCCCCAGCATTTT. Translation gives CASSPARGPIYNQPQHF.

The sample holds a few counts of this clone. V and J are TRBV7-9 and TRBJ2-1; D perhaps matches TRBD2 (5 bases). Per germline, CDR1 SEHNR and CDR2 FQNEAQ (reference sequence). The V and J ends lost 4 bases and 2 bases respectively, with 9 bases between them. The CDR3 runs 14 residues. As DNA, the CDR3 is TGTGCCAGCAGCTCCGGGAACACCTACAATGAGCAGTTCTTC. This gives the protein CASSSGNTYNEQFF.

The CDR3 DNA reads TGTGCCAGCAGCACCCACGGACAGGGGATGGGAAACACCATATATTTT. Amino acids: CASSTHGQGMGNTIYF. This chain links TRBV14 with TRBJ1-3; 9 bases match TRBD1. J lost 4 bases, V lost 5 bases, and 9 bases had no gene match. The V gene's germline CDR1 is SGHDN and CDR2 FVKESK. This CDR3 comprises 16 residues.

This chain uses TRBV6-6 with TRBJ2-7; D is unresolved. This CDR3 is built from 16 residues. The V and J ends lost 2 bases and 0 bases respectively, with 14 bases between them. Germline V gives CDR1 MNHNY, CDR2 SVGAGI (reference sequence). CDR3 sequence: CASSYVSLLSSYEQYF. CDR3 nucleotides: TGTGCCAGCAGTTACGTCTCGCTCCTAAGCTCCTACGAGCAGTACTTC.

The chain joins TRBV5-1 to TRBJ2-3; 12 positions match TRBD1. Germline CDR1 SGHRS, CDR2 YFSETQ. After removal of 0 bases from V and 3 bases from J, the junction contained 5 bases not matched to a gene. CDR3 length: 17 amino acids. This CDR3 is CASSLGGQGAGTDTQYF. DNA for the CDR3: TGCGCCAGCAGCTTGGGGGGACAGGGGGCTGGAACAGATACGCAGTATTTT.

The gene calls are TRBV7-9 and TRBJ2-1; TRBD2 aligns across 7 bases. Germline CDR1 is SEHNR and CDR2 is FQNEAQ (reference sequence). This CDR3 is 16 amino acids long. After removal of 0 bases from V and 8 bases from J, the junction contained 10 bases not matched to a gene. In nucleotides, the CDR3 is TGTGCCAGCAGCTTAGCGTTGGCGGGAGCGGACCATGAGCAGTTCTTC. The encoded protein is CASSLALAGADHEQFF.

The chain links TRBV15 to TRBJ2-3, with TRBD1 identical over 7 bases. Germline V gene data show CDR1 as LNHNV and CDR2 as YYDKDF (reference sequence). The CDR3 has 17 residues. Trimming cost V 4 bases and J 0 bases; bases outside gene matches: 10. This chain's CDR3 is CATSITTGDKSTDTQYF. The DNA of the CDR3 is TGTGCCACCAGCATAACTACAGGGGACAAAAGCACAGATACGCAGTATTTT.

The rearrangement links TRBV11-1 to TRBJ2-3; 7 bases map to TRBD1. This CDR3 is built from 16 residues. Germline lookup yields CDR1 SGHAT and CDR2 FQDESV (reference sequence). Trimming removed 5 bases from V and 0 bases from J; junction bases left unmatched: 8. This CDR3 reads CASSPDRDQSTDTQYF. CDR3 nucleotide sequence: TGTGCCAGCAGCCCAGACAGGGATCAGAGCACAGATACGCAGTATTTT.

The CDR3 here is CASSGRRRGYTF. The CDR3 DNA is TGTGCCAGCAGCGGTAGGAGGCGTGGCTACACCTTC. The chain carries TRBV9 and TRBJ1-2; D is unresolved. The length of the CDR3 is 12 residues. V was shortened by 3 bases and J by 7 bases, with 10 bases between the two germline ends. Germline values: CDR1 SGDLS, CDR2 YYNGEE.

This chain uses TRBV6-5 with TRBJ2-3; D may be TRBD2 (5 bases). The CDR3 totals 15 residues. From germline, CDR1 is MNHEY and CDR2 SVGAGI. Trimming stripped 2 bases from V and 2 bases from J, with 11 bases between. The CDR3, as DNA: TGTGCCAGCAGTTACGAGGGAGCGGACACAGATACGCAGTATTTT. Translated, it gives CASSYEGADTDTQYF.